This TCR beta chain was recovered during a study of blood T cells in healthy people across ages. Findings and caveats of the study: Among T cells, TCR beta diversity per million cells dropped roughly linearly as age rose. Because donor CMV status was unknown, expanded clonotype changes were possibly confounded.

Remarks on this clonotype: The antigen is undetermined.

Isolated PBMCs totaled at least 6 million in each sample. The germline V gene has CDR1 DFQATT and CDR2 SNEGSKA (reference sequence). The trim removed 3 bases at V and 7 bases at J, leaving 15 bases unmatched. This CDR3 is built from 16 residues. It was with a sample-barcoded 5' primer and a J-beta primer mix that a second PCR of roughly 7 to 12 cycles was run. Using its own MiXCR run on the 5' RACE reads, TCRdb lists one record per CDR3 protein. The table has just over 800,000 distinct CDR3 sequences, roughly 60% seen once. The chain uses TRBV20-1 and TRBJ2-1; 7 positions match TRBD2. The sequenced material came from blood. This clonotype was sampled from a man in his thirties or forties in good health. The CDR3: CSARPALGGGPNEQFF. The CDR3 nucleotides are TGCAGTGCTAGGCCAGCCCTGGGCGGGGGACCAAATGAGCAGTTCTTC.